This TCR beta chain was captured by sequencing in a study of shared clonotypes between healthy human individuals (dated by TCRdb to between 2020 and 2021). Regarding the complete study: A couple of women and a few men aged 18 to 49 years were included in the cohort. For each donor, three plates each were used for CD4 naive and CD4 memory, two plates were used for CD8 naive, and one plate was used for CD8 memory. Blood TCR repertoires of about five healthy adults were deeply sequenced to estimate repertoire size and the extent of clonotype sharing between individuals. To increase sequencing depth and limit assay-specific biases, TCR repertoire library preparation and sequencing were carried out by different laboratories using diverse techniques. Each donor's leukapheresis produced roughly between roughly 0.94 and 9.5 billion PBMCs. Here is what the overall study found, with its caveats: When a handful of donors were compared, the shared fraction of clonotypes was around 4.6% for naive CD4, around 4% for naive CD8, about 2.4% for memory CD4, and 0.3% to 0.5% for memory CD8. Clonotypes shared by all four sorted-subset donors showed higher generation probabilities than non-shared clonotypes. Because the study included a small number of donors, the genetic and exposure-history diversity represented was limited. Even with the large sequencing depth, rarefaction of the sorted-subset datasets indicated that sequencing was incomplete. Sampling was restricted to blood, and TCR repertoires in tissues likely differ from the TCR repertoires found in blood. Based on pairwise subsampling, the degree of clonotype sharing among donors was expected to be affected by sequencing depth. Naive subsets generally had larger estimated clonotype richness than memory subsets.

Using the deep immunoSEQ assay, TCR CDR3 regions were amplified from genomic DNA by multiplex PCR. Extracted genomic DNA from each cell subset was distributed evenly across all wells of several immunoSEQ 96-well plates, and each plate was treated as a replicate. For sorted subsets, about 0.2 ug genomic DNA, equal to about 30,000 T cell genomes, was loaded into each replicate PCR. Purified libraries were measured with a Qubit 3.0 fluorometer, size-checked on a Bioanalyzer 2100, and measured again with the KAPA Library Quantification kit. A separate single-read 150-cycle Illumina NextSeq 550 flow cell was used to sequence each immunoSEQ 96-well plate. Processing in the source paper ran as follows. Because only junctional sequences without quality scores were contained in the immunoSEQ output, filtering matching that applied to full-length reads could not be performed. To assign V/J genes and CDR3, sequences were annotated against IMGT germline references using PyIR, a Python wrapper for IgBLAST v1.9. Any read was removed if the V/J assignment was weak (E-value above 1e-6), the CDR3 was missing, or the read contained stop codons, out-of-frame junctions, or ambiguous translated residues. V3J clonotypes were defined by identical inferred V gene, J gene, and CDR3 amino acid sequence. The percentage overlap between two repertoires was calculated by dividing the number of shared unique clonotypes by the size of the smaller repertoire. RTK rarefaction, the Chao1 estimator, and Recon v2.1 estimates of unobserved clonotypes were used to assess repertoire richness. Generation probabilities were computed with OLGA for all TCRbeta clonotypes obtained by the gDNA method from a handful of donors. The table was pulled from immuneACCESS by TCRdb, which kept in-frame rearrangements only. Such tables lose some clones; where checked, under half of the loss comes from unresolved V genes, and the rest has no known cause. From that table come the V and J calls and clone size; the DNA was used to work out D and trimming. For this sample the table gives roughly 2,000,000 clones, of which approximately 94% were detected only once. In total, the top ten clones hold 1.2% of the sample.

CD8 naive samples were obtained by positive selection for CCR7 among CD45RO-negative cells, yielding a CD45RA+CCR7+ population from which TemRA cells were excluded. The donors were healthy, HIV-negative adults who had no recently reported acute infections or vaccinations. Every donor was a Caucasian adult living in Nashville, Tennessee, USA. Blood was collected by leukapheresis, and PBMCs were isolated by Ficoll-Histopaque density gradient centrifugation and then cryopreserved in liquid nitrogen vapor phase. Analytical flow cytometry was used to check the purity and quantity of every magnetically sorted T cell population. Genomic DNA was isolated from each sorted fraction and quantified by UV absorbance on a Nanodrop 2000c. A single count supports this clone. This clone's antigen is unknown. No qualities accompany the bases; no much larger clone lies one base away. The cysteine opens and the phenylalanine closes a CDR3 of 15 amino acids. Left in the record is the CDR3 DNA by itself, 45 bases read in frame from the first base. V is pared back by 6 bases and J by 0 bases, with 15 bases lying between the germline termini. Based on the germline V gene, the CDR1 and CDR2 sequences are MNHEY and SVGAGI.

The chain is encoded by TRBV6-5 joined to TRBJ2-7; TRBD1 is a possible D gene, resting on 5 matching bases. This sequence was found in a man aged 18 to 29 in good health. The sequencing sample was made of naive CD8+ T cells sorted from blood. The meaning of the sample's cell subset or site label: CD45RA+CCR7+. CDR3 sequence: CASSKGQMSSYEQYF. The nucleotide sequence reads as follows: TGTGCCAGCAGCAAAGGACAAATGAGCTCCTACGAGCAGTACTTC.